The 27 T cell receptor beta chains in this list originate from one sample, sequenced in a study of CD8 T cells in Susac syndrome. RNA, at about 0.5 to 1 ug, was reverse transcribed with random hexamers. TCRdb re-derived calls from the immunoSEQ multiplex PCR reads in MiXCR, one entry per CDR3 protein. The sample comprises 53,000 or so distinct CDR3 sequences, 93% of which are singletons, and roughly 0.58% rests with the top ten. The source material was CD8+ T cells from PBMCs. Every receptor here comes from a human donor in good health.

The chain couples TRBV5-6 to TRBJ2-3; D is tentatively TRBD1 or TRBD2 (6 bases each). Trimming removed 4 bases from V and 3 bases from J, with 9 bases in between. This CDR3 is built from 13 residues. Germline lookup yields CDR1 SGHDT and CDR2 YYEEEE. In DNA, the CDR3 is TGTGCCAGCAGCCAGGGGACTACAGATACGCAGTATTTT. This gives the protein CASSQGTTDTQYF.

The V and J genes are TRBV7-9 and TRBJ2-7; D uncertain. V was shortened by 4 bases and J by 3 bases, with 10 bases between the two germline ends. The CDR3 totals 13 residues. Germline V lookup: CDR1 SEHNR, CDR2 FQNEAQ (reference sequence). CDR3 bases: TGTGCCAGCAGCTATTACATCGGCTACGAGCAGTACTTC. This gives the protein CASSYYIGYEQYF.

The J gene is TRBJ2-3, the V gene TRBV19; a possible D gene is TRBD2 (5 bases). This CDR3 comprises 16 residues. The germline V and J ends were trimmed by 3 bases and 0 bases, with 13 bases remaining between them. Germline CDR1 and CDR2: LNHDA and SQIVND (reference sequence). CDR3 DNA sequence: TGTGCCAGTAGTATTGATAGCGCGTCTAGCACAGATACGCAGTATTTT. Amino acid sequence: CASSIDSASSTDTQYF.

This clonotype appeared a single time. Compared with germline, one end of the junction differs, possibly owing to a read error. V usage is TRBV7-6 and J usage is TRBJ1-3; D unresolved. The V gene's germline CDR1 is SGHVS and CDR2 FNYEAQ. The CDR3 sequence is 15 residues long. The CDR3 region is CASSLGHVSENTIYF. In DNA, the CDR3 is TGTGCCAGCAGCTTAGGTCACGTCTCTGAAAACACCATATATTTT. Looking up the rest from reference TRBV7-6 and TRBJ1-3 gives the full variable domain: GAGVSQSPRYKVTKRGQDVALRCDPISGHVSLYWYRQALGQGPEFLTYFNYEAQQDKSGLPNDRFSAERPEGSISTLTIQRTEQRDSAMYRCASSLGHVSENTIYFGEGSWLTVV.

The rearrangement uses TRBV11-2 and TRBJ2-7; 8 bases are a match to TRBD1. Germline values: CDR1 SGHAT, CDR2 FQNNGV. Trimming removed 1 base from V and 3 bases from J; junction bases left unmatched: 5. The CDR3 length is 15 residues. The DNA of the CDR3 is TGTGCCAGCAGCTTAGTACAGGGGGGACTCTACGAGCAGTACTTC. Translated: CASSLVQGGLYEQYF.

The genes are TRBV29-1 and TRBJ2-2, with D perhaps being TRBD1 or TRBD2 (5 bases each). This CDR3 region has 13 residues. Trimming cost V 7 bases and J 6 bases, with 15 bases left between them. Germline V gives CDR1 SQVTM, CDR2 ANQGSEA. The CDR3 is CSARTGAPGELFF. CDR3 coding DNA: TGCAGCGCAAGGACCGGGGCCCCCGGGGAGCTGTTTTTT.

CDR3 residues: CASSREGTPSIGELFF. The DNA for the CDR3 is TGTGCCAGCAGTCGCGAGGGGACACCCTCGATCGGGGAGCTGTTTTTT. The V gene is TRBV28, the J gene TRBJ2-2; D perhaps matches TRBD1 (6 bases). Germline loops: CDR1 MDHEN, CDR2 SYDVKM. V was cut by 5 bases and J by 7 bases, with 20 bases left in between. This CDR3 has 16 amino acids. The full variable domain, in which reference TRBV28 and TRBJ2-2 provide the parts outside the CDR3, is DVKVTQSSRYLVKRTGEKVFLECVQDMDHENMFWYRQDPGLGLRLIYFSYDVKMKEKGDIPEGYSVSREKKERFSLILESASTNQTSMYLCASSREGTPSIGELFFGEGSRLTVL.

The chain is built from TRBV25-1 and TRBJ2-1, with D maybe TRBD2 (6 bases). Germline assignment: CDR1 MGHDK and CDR2 SYGVNS. V lost 7 bases, J lost 4 bases, and 14 bases lay in between. The CDR3 is 14 residues long. CDR3 region: CASTPGTWYNEQFF. CDR3 sequence (DNA): TGTGCCAGCACACCCGGGACTTGGTACAATGAGCAGTTCTTC.

This clonotype was seen a single time. The V call is TRBV10-3, the J call TRBJ2-1; D may be TRBD1 or TRBD2 (5 bases each). Per germline, CDR1 ENHRY and CDR2 SYGVKD. V was trimmed by 8 bases and J by 2 bases, leaving 10 bases between them. CDR3 length equals 13 residues. CDR3 in amino acids: CAIQGETYNEQFF. In DNA form, the CDR3 reads TGTGCCATCCAGGGAGAAACCTACAATGAGCAGTTCTTC.

The J gene is TRBJ2-3, the V gene TRBV20-1; tentative D call: TRBD2 (6 bases). This CDR3 region has 13 residues. The germline V gene encodes CDR1 DFQATT and CDR2 SNEGSKA (reference sequence). V was cut by 7 bases and J by 2 bases, with 13 bases left in between. The DNA of the CDR3 is TGCAGTGTTACCCGGGACTCCACAGATACGCAGTATTTT. Its translation is CSVTRDSTDTQYF.

The rearrangement joins TRBV20-1 to TRBJ2-7, with 7 bases lining up with TRBD2. The CDR3 covers 17 residues. The J segment lost 7 bases and the V segment lost 0 bases, leaving 18 bases of the junction unmatched. The germline V gene encodes CDR1 DFQATT and CDR2 SNEGSKA (reference sequence). This CDR3 is CSARDGLADGALLEQYF. The CDR3 DNA reads TGCAGTGCTAGAGATGGGCTAGCGGACGGCGCGTTGCTAGAGCAGTACTTC.

This clonotype showed up just once. The chain has TRBV10-3 and TRBJ2-7; no firm D call. The germline CDR1 and CDR2 sequences are ENHRY and SYGVKD. This CDR3 comprises 11 residues. V shed 8 bases and J shed 1 base, with 6 bases lying between them. CDR3 coding DNA: TGTGCCATCGGCACGTCCTACGAGCAGTACTTC. Amino acids: CAIGTSYEQYF.

The chain links TRBV6-2 or TRBV6-3 to TRBJ2-1, with TRBD1 identical over 10 bases. The CDR3 contains 13 residues. Germline CDR1 MNHEY, CDR2 SVGEGT. V was clipped by 6 bases and J by 9 bases; unmatched bases: 5. CDR3 loop: CASSGQGGSEQFF. CDR3 bases: TGTGCCAGCAGCGGACAGGGGGGCAGTGAGCAGTTCTTC.

The CDR3 spells CASSGGIGGTQYF. In nucleotides, the CDR3 is TGTGCCAGCAGCGGAGGAATTGGTGGGACCCAGTACTTC. The V and J genes are TRBV7-9 and TRBJ2-5, with TRBD2 as a possible D gene (5 bases). V lost 5 bases and J lost 7, with 14 bases in between. Germline CDR1 SEHNR, CDR2 FQNEAQ (reference sequence). This CDR3 has 13 amino acids.

J is TRBJ1-1 and V is TRBV15; D call uncertain. Germline loops: CDR1 LNHNV, CDR2 YYDKDF (reference sequence). The CDR3 is made up of 13 amino acids. Trimming pared 5 bases from V and 4 bases from J, leaving 11 bases between. CDR3 region: CATSSMEATEAFF. Written as DNA, the CDR3 is TGTGCCACCAGCTCAATGGAGGCCACTGAAGCTTTCTTT.

The chain is built from TRBV6-1 and TRBJ2-2, with 10 bases aligning to TRBD2. Germline V gene lookup returns CDR1 MNHNS and CDR2 SASEGT. After removal of 3 bases from V and 6 bases from J, the junction contained 4 bases not matched to a gene. The CDR3 sequence is 15 residues long. CDR3 nucleotide sequence: TGTGCCAGCAGTGATGGACTAGCGGAAGCCGGGGAGCTGTTTTTT. It translates to CASSDGLAEAGELFF.

This chain connects TRBV23-1 to TRBJ2-7; TRBD1 matches at 8 bases. TRBV23-1 belongs to the ORF category, with a function that is uncertain. The V and J ends lost 0 bases and 6 bases, in that order; junction bases with no gene match: 7. This CDR3 contains 15 residues. CDR3 DNA sequence: TGCGCCAGCAGTCAATCCCAGGGACAGGACAGCGAGCAGTACTTC. Encoded protein: CASSQSQGQDSEQYF.

The V call is TRBV20-1, the J call TRBJ2-7; TRBD2 agrees at 8 bases. The germline V gene has CDR1 DFQATT and CDR2 SNEGSKA (reference sequence). The CDR3 length is 13 residues. The V and J ends lost 6 bases and 1 base, in that order; junction bases with no gene match: 5. Here the CDR3 reads CSAGAGVSYEQYF. The CDR3 DNA reads as TGCAGTGCCGGAGCGGGAGTATCCTACGAGCAGTACTTC.

The genes are TRBV29-1 and TRBJ2-2; 8 positions match TRBD1. Germline V gene sequence: CDR1 SQVTM, CDR2 ANQGSEA. V was clipped by 7 bases and J by 3 bases; unmatched bases: 4. The CDR3 totals 13 residues. In DNA form, the CDR3 reads TGCAGCGCCGTGACAGGGGACACCGGGGAGCTGTTTTTT. Protein sequence: CSAVTGDTGELFF.

The rearrangement joins TRBV6-1 to TRBJ2-1; D tentatively reads TRBD1 or TRBD2 (5 bases each). Trimming shortened V by 6 bases and J by 3 bases, and 15 bases separated the two germline ends. Germline assignment: CDR1 MNHNS and CDR2 SASEGT. CDR3 length: 15 amino acids. In DNA form, the CDR3 reads TGTGCCAGCAGCGAGGGGCCCACGGGCTACAATGAGCAGTTCTTC. Translation gives CASSEGPTGYNEQFF.

The chain carries TRBV29-1 and TRBJ2-5; D tentatively fits TRBD1 or TRBD2 (5 bases each). Germline V gene sequence: CDR1 SQVTM, CDR2 ANQGSEA. V lost 5 bases to trimming and J lost 3 bases, with 13 bases between them. This CDR3 has 13 residues. In DNA form, the CDR3 reads TGCAGCGTTCGAGACGGGGCTGAAGAGACCCAGTACTTC. Its protein product is CSVRDGAEETQYF.

The chain is built from TRBV2 and TRBJ2-4; D might be TRBD1 (6 bases). V was clipped by 3 bases and J by 1 base, with 10 bases between them. Germline V gene lookup returns CDR1 SNHLY and CDR2 FYNNEI. The CDR3 is 15 residues long. CDR3 nucleotides: TGTGCCAGCAGTGAGGGGGCATGGGCCAAAAACATTCAGTACTTC. This translates into CASSEGAWAKNIQYF.

This clonotype was recorded once. The chain employs TRBV6-1 and TRBJ2-5; D tentatively reads TRBD1 or TRBD2 (5 bases each). The CDR3 contains 17 residues. Germline V gene sequence: CDR1 MNHNS, CDR2 SASEGT. V lost 6 bases and J lost 4, with 24 bases in between. CDR3 nucleotides: TGTGCCAGCAGCGACCAAGGGTGGGGGAGAAATATAGAGACCCAGTACTTC. Translating gives CASSDQGWGRNIETQYF.

In this sample, this clonotype turned up once. The chain couples TRBV20-1 to TRBJ2-3; 8 nucleotides match TRBD1. V lost 0 bases, J lost 4 bases, and 6 bases stayed unmatched. The CDR3 sequence is 15 residues long. Germline CDR1 reads DFQATT; CDR2 reads SNEGSKA (reference sequence). CDR3 nucleotide sequence: TGCAGTGCTAGAGAGGACAGGGTAGGGGCAGATACGCAGTATTTT. Its translation is CSAREDRVGADTQYF.

This chain connects TRBV29-1 to TRBJ2-1, with 9 bases identical to TRBD2. Per the germline V gene, CDR1 is SQVTM and CDR2 is ANQGSEA. The CDR3 is 14 residues long. Losses at the gene ends were 1 base for V and 6 bases for J; bases not matched to a gene: 4. CDR3 protein: CSVEGGRASNEQFF. CDR3 nucleotide sequence: TGCAGCGTTGAAGGCGGGAGGGCCTCCAATGAGCAGTTCTTC.

This chain connects TRBV4-2 to TRBJ2-1; D remains ambiguous. V lost 1 base and J lost 6, with 10 bases in between. Per the germline V gene, CDR1 is LGHNA and CDR2 is YNFKEQ. The CDR3 is 14 amino acids. CDR3 in DNA: TGTGCCAGCAGCCAAGGCTCCGGCCCCAATGAGCAGTTCTTC. Its translation is CASSQGSGPNEQFF.

The chain couples TRBV27 to TRBJ2-7, with a tentative D call TRBD2 (5 bases). CDR3 size: 12 residues. The V end was cut by 8 bases, the J end by 2 bases, with 10 bases between. The germline V gene encodes CDR1 MNHEY and CDR2 SMNVEV (reference sequence). The CDR3 reads CASPSPPYEQYF. Here the CDR3 DNA reads TGTGCCAGCCCTAGCCCCCCCTACGAGCAGTACTTC.